The source of this TCR beta chain is a study of blood T cells in healthy people across ages. Study outcomes and limitations: Diversity estimates from one million T cells were considered underestimates. PBMCs left unsorted prevented a conclusive naive versus antigen-experienced comparison. Among long-lived donors, naive CD4+ cells were more numerous and diversity higher than in aged donors.

This clonotype was counted between two and nine times. Its antigen remains unknown. A J-beta primer mix and a sample-barcoded 5' primer were used in a second PCR of about 7 to 11 cycles. Every cDNA molecule bore a tag from a template-switch adaptor containing 12 random nucleotides. TCRdb re-derived calls from the 5' RACE reads in MiXCR, one entry per CDR3 protein. Of around 1,800,000 distinct CDR3 sequences in the sample, about two fifths were seen once. This CDR3 is built from 15 residues. J lost 0 bases, V lost 6 bases, and 5 bases had no gene match. Sequencing was performed on blood. The source of this sequence is a human donor in good health. J is TRBJ2-4 and V is TRBV12-3 or TRBV12-4, with 7 bases matching TRBD1. The CDR3 sequence: CASRRQGEAKNIQYF. The CDR3 nucleotides read TGTGCCAGCAGACGCCAGGGGGAAGCCAAAAACATTCAGTACTTC.